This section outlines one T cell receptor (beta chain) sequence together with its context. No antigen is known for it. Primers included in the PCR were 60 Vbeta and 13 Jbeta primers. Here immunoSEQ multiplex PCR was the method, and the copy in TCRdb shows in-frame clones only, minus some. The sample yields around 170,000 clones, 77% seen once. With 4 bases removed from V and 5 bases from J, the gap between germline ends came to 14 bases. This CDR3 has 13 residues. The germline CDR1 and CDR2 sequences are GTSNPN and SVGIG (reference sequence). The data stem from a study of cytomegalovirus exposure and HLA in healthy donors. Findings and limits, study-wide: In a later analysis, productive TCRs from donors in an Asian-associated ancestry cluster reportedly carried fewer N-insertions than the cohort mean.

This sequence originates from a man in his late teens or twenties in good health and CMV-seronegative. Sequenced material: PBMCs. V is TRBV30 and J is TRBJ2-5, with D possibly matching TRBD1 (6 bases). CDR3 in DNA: TGTGCCTGGAACCCCAGGGGTCGGGAGACCCAGTACTTC. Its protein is CAWNPRGRETQYF.